This note documents a single T cell receptor beta chain sequence. Its antigen is currently unknown. These data originate in a study of cytomegalovirus exposure and HLA in healthy donors. Study-wide background: Among roughly 190 million T cells, an earlier analysis found roughly 110 million unique TCR beta sequences. General study findings and limits: Most CMV-associated TCR beta chains were later found to appear HLA-restricted. A later analysis, which compared TCR beta chains of equal frequency, found the HLA-associated ones more clonally expanded. Reported findings show TCR beta sequences accurately forecast HLA-A and HLA-B alleles in most subjects.

This PCR relied on a set of 60 Vbeta primers and 13 Jbeta primers. TCRdb keeps only in-frame clones here, not all; method: immunoSEQ multiplex PCR. The data hold around 210,000 clones, with more than 75% observed a single time. The sequencing sample was made of PBMCs. The clonotype comes from a girl aged 2-10 years in good health and CMV-seronegative.

The CDR3 DNA reads TGTGCCTGGAGTGGCGGGACAGGGGGGTTCAGGACAGCTTTCTTT. Its protein product is CAWSGGTGGFRTAFF. The J gene is TRBJ1-1, the V gene TRBV30; 11 positions agree with TRBD1. The V segment lost 1 base and the J segment 10 bases; nucleotides outside the gene matches: 11. Germline CDR1 and CDR2: GTSNPN and SVGIG (reference sequence). This CDR3 contains 15 residues.